This T cell receptor beta chain was captured in a study of regulatory T cells in long-lasting Graves disease. Remarks on this clonotype: Its antigen is unidentified.

Time point here: newly diagnosed GD, antithyroid drugs for less than 3 months. PBMC RNA was the source of the TCR library. Building the TCR beta libraries relied on iRepertoire HTBI primers, and CDR3 regions underwent Arm-PCR. MiXCR was run by TCRdb on the multiplex PCR reads, yielding one entry per CDR3 protein. The sample carries 450,000 to 600,000 distinct CDR3 sequences, around 16% recorded once. Study findings and constraints: Clonotypes that were public and shared totalled 2,741 in persistent patients versus about 1,000 in new patients.

Germline-derived CDR1 and CDR2 are DFQATT and SNEGSKA (reference sequence). The CDR3 totals 16 residues. V lost 5 bases to trimming and J lost 2 bases, with 22 bases between them. These data were also reused for a study on T cells in Graves' hyperthyroidism and ophthalmopathy.

Here the sequenced sample was peripheral blood mononuclear cells (PBMCs), taken at new diagnosis, from a patient treated with antithyroid drugs. V gene TRBV20-1 combines with J gene TRBJ2-7, with D perhaps TRBD2 (7 bases). The receptor comes from a man between 35 and 55 years old with Graves disease. This CDR3 is CSAWGGGAVGTYEQYF. DNA for the CDR3: TGCAGTGCTTGGGGGGGGGGGGCCGTCGGGACCTACGAGCAGTACTTC.